A selection of T cell receptor beta chains follows, all from one sample in a study of blood T cell repertoires in COVID-19. The protocol was immunoSEQ multiplex PCR, while the TCRdb copy is restricted to in-frame clones and leaves out a portion. The sample holds about 160,000 clones, roughly 79% seen once. The specimen was peripheral blood. These receptors all stem from a woman aged 80 or over with acute or convalescent COVID-19. The CDR3 runs from the conserved cysteine through the conserved F or W. A D gene is named only where the DNA matches it firmly. A row's size may be missing; if present it is once, few, many or a size class.

V	length	D	J	size	CDR3	DNA
TRBV20-1	14	NA	TRBJ1-3	NA	CSASQRGSGNTIYF	TGCAGTGCTAGTCAGAGAGGCTCTGGAAACACCATATATTTT
TRBV7-2	16	NA	TRBJ2-6	NA	CASSFQSASGANVLTF	TGTGCCAGCAGCTTCCAAAGCGCCTCTGGGGCCAACGTCCTGACTTTC
TRBV18	16	NA	TRBJ2-2	NA	CASSPQGSKNTGELFF	TGTGCCAGCTCACCGCAGGGGTCGAAGAACACCGGGGAGCTGTTTTTT
TRBV14	13	NA	TRBJ2-5	NA	CASSQGLAETQYF	TGTGCCAGCAGCCAAGGGCTAGCGGAGACCCAGTACTTC
TRBV3-1/TRBV3-2	18	TRBD2	TRBJ2-7	NA	CASSQDASGRYWSYEQYF	TGTGCCAGCAGCCAAGATGCTAGCGGGAGATACTGGTCGTACGAGCAGTACTTC
TRBV5-1	16	NA	TRBJ1-2	NA	CASSPEGSGRGYGYTF	TGCGCCAGCAGCCCGGAGGGTTCAGGGCGCGGCTATGGCTACACCTTC
TRBV6-6	16	TRBD1	TRBJ2-5	NA	CASSPTRGQSPGTQYF	TGTGCCAGCAGCCCAACCCGGGGACAGTCTCCCGGGACCCAGTACTTC
TRBV6-5	15	TRBD1	TRBJ1-6	NA	CASRLSTGQDSPLHF	TGTGCCAGCAGATTATCGACAGGGCAGGATTCACCCCTCCACTTT
TRBV7-9	16	TRBD2	TRBJ2-3	once	CASSFPSGRSTDTQYF	TGTGCCAGCAGCTTCCCTAGCGGGAGAAGCACAGATACGCAGTATTTT
TRBV9	17	TRBD2	TRBJ2-2	NA	CASSVSLAGLLPGELFF	TGTGCCAGCAGCGTAAGTCTAGCGGGGCTTTTGCCCGGGGAGCTGTTTTTT
TRBV2	16	TRBD2	TRBJ2-5	NA	CASSELAGGPAETQYF	TGTGCCAGCAGTGAACTAGCGGGAGGGCCGGCGGAGACCCAGTACTTC
TRBV2	16	TRBD2	TRBJ2-3	NA	CASRDTSGLGTDTQYF	TGTGCCAGCAGAGATACTAGCGGTCTAGGCACAGATACGCAGTATTTT
TRBV18	14	TRBD1	TRBJ1-5	NA	CASSRTGEDQPQHF	TGTGCCAGCTCAAGGACAGGGGAGGATCAGCCCCAGCATTTT
TRBV11-3	15	TRBD2	TRBJ2-1	NA	CASSSGTSGRSEQFF	TGTGCCAGCAGCTCTGGGACTAGCGGGAGGAGTGAGCAGTTCTTC
TRBV7-2	14	NA	TRBJ2-3	NA	CASSFNSGPDTQYF	TGTGCCAGCAGCTTCAACTCGGGTCCAGATACGCAGTATTTT
TRBV7-2	16	TRBD2	TRBJ2-1	NA	CASSLEGSSGTYEQFF	TGTGCCAGCAGCTTAGAGGGGTCTAGCGGGACTTATGAGCAGTTCTTC
TRBV28	14	NA	TRBJ1-1	NA	CASSQQAANTEAFF	TGTGCCAGCAGTCAACAGGCGGCGAACACTGAAGCTTTCTTT
TRBV10-1	19	TRBD2	TRBJ2-4	NA	CASSESRATSGIAKNIQYF	TGCGCCAGCAGTGAGTCGCGTGCGACTAGCGGTATAGCCAAAAACATTCAGTACTTC
TRBV15	14	NA	TRBJ1-2	once	CATSRDRSGNGYTF	TGTGCCACCAGCAGAGATAGGTCAGGGAATGGCTACACCTTC
TRBV6-6	19	TRBD2	TRBJ2-3	NA	CASSPFRGTSGTYTDTQYF	TGTGCCAGCAGTCCGTTCCGGGGGACTAGCGGGACCTACACAGATACGCAGTATTTT
TRBV6-5	14	TRBD1	TRBJ1-2	NA	CASSPDRGNSGYTF	TGTGCCAGCAGTCCCGACAGGGGGAATAGTGGCTACACCTTC
TRBV27	15	TRBD1	TRBJ1-2	few	CASSMSGQGTDGYTF	TGTGCCAGCAGTATGTCGGGACAGGGTACTGATGGCTACACCTTC
TRBV29-1	14	TRBD1	TRBJ2-1	NA	CSGTRGLAYNEQFF	TGCAGCGGTACCAGGGGGCTCGCCTACAATGAGCAGTTCTTC
TRBV4-3	16	NA	TRBJ1-2	NA	CASSLVEGGANYGYTF	TGCGCCAGCAGCCTGGTAGAGGGGGGGGCTAACTATGGCTACACCTTC
TRBV11-2	14	TRBD1	TRBJ1-6	NA	CASSPAGGRAALHF	TGTGCCAGCAGCCCTGCAGGGGGCAGAGCTGCCCTCCACTTT
TRBV27	15	TRBD2	TRBJ2-7	many	CASSFRAGGRDEQYF	TGTGCCAGCAGTTTTAGGGCGGGAGGAAGGGACGAGCAGTACTTC
TRBV7-9	16	TRBD2	TRBJ2-1	NA	CASSPWTSGTYNEQFF	TGTGCCAGCAGCCCGTGGACTAGCGGGACCTACAATGAGCAGTTCTTC
TRBV7-2	12	NA	TRBJ2-5	NA	CASSFGQETQYF	TGTGCCAGCAGCTTCGGACAGGAGACCCAGTACTTC
TRBV14	13	TRBD1	TRBJ1-1	NA	CASSHLQGTEAFF	TGTGCCAGCAGCCATTTACAGGGGACTGAAGCTTTCTTT
TRBV7-9	13	NA	TRBJ1-4	NA	CASSLQGVEKLFF	TGTGCCAGCAGCTTACAAGGGGTTGAAAAACTGTTTTTT
TRBV9	17	TRBD2	TRBJ2-3	NA	CASSPRTSGRATDTQYF	TGTGCCAGCAGCCCAAGGACTAGCGGGAGGGCTACAGATACGCAGTATTTT
TRBV18	14	TRBD2	TRBJ2-4	NA	CASSPPDRLAIQYF	TGTGCCAGCTCACCACCGGATAGACTAGCCATTCAGTACTTC
TRBV11-2	16	NA	TRBJ1-3	once	CASSPFRGTSGNTIYF	TGTGCCAGCAGCCCGTTCCGGGGGACCTCTGGAAACACCATATATTTT
TRBV6-5	15	NA	TRBJ2-2	NA	CASSPRLANTGELFF	TGTGCCAGCAGTCCCCGACTAGCGAACACCGGGGAGCTGTTTTTT
TRBV7-6	16	TRBD2	TRBJ2-3	NA	CASSSQLAGRTDTQYF	TGTGCCAGCAGCTCCCAACTAGCGGGGCGCACAGATACGCAGTATTTT
TRBV7-8	17	TRBD1	TRBJ1-1	NA	CASSFRGQGIMGTEAFF	TGTGCCAGCAGCTTCCGGGGACAGGGTATTATGGGGACTGAAGCTTTCTTT
TRBV7-2	14	NA	TRBJ1-2	few	CASSFRQAPYGYTF	TGTGCCAGCAGCTTCCGACAGGCCCCTTATGGCTACACCTTC
TRBV5-4	16	NA	TRBJ2-2	once	CASSPSERVSSGELFF	TGTGCCAGCAGCCCCTCAGAGCGGGTTAGTTCCGGGGAGCTGTTTTTT
TRBV19	14	NA	TRBJ2-1	NA	CASRPRDSRNEQFF	TGTGCCAGTAGACCCCGGGACTCCCGAAATGAGCAGTTCTTC
TRBV2	15	TRBD1	TRBJ2-7	few	CASGEPGQGSYEQYF	TGTGCCAGCGGGGAGCCGGGACAGGGTTCCTACGAGCAGTACTTC
TRBV12-5	14	TRBD1	TRBJ1-1	NA	CASGLITGGTEAFF	TGTGCTAGTGGTTTGATTACAGGGGGCACTGAAGCTTTCTTT
TRBV12-3/TRBV12-4	13	NA	TRBJ1-2	NA	CASKPGLREGYTF	TGTGCCAGCAAGCCCGGGCTCCGGGAAGGCTACACCTTC
TRBV6-6	15	TRBD1	TRBJ1-2	few	CASIFGQGGSHGYTF	TGTGCCAGCATATTCGGACAGGGGGGTTCCCATGGCTACACCTTC
TRBV2	16	TRBD2	TRBJ2-2	few	CASSGGSGSSSGELFF	TGTGCCAGCAGTGGAGGTAGCGGGAGTTCTAGCGGGGAGCTGTTTTTT
TRBV12-3/TRBV12-4	13	TRBD1	TRBJ1-5	NA	CASRGQGGQPQHF	TGTGCCAGCAGGGGACAGGGTGGCCAGCCCCAGCATTTT
TRBV7-2	15	TRBD2	TRBJ2-1	NA	CASSWGTSGYNEQFF	TGTGCCAGCAGCTGGGGGACTAGCGGTTACAATGAGCAGTTCTTC
TRBV15	18	TRBD1	TRBJ1-5	NA	CATSRDRGTGVRNQPQHF	TGTGCCACCAGCAGAGATCGTGGGACAGGGGTGCGAAATCAGCCCCAGCATTTT
TRBV4-1	18	NA	TRBJ1-1	once	CASSQVPVGSRRGTEAFF	TGCGCCAGCAGCCAAGTACCGGTAGGATCCAGACGAGGCACTGAAGCTTTCTTT
TRBV6-6	14	NA	TRBJ1-1	few	CASSDGGLNTEAFF	TGTGCCAGCAGTGACGGGGGACTGAACACTGAAGCTTTCTTT
TRBV5-4	16	TRBD2	TRBJ2-2	NA	CASSSFVGGPVGELFF	TGTGCCAGCAGCTCCTTCGTGGGAGGGCCGGTCGGGGAGCTGTTTTTT
TRBV19	20	NA	TRBJ2-1	few	CASSIDQEGSFNSLMNEQFF	TGTGCCAGTAGTATAGATCAGGAGGGTTCCTTCAACAGCCTAATGAATGAGCAGTTCTTC
TRBV5-5	11	NA	TRBJ2-3	NA	CASSSVDTQYF	TGTGCCAGCAGCTCCGTAGATACGCAGTATTTT
TRBV11-2	13	TRBD1	TRBJ1-2	NA	CASSAQGAGGYTF	TGTGCCAGCAGCGCACAGGGGGCCGGTGGCTACACCTTC
TRBV4-3	15	TRBD1	TRBJ1-4	NA	CASSPGQGRIEKLFF	TGCGCCAGCAGTCCGGGACAGGGAAGAATTGAAAAACTGTTTTTT
TRBV19	13	TRBD1	TRBJ1-2	NA	CASSIDRVYGYTF	TGTGCCAGTAGTATTGACAGGGTTTACGGCTACACCTTC
TRBV7-7	15	TRBD2	TRBJ2-1	once	CASSLLAGSAGEQFF	TGTGCCAGCAGCTTATTAGCGGGAAGCGCGGGGGAGCAGTTCTTC
TRBV5-4	15	TRBD2	TRBJ2-1	NA	CASSSLAGAVAEQFF	TGTGCCAGCAGCTCACTAGCGGGGGCCGTAGCTGAGCAGTTCTTC
TRBV6-5	13	TRBD1	TRBJ1-1	NA	CASKQGANTEAFF	TGTGCCAGCAAACAGGGGGCAAACACTGAAGCTTTCTTT
TRBV9	17	TRBD2	TRBJ2-2	NA	CASSPISTSGFPGELFF	TGTGCCAGCAGCCCAATTTCGACTAGCGGGTTCCCCGGGGAGCTGTTTTTT
TRBV10-1	16	NA	TRBJ2-7	NA	CASSERASLSSYEQYF	TGCGCCAGCAGTGAGAGGGCTAGCCTTAGCTCCTACGAGCAGTACTTC